Below, 28 T cell receptor beta chains from the same sample are listed, as sequenced in a study of brain T cells in children with intractable seizures. Method: immunoSEQ multiplex PCR; TCRdb's copy keeps in-frame clones and lacks some. This sample carries about 22,000 clones, roughly 94% of them seen once, and the ten largest clones take around 6%. The sample was peripheral blood, taken at surgery. All receptors derive from a boy between 10 and 17 years old with focal cortical dysplasia and intractable seizures.

This chain uses TRBV2 with TRBJ1-2; the D gene is possibly TRBD1 (5 bases). The CDR3 extends over 13 amino acids. Trimming cost V 0 bases and J 7 bases, with 9 bases left between them. Germline V gene data show CDR1 as SNHLY and CDR2 as FYNNEI. The CDR3 is CASSEARDRGYTF. The CDR3 nucleotides are TGTGCCAGCAGTGAAGCCAGGGATCGTGGCTACACCTTC.

The chain carries TRBV15 and TRBJ1-1; D gene ambiguous. Trimming took off 0 bases at V and 4 bases at J, with 15 bases between the two ends. CDR3 length: 16 amino acids. Per the germline V gene, CDR1 is LNHNV and CDR2 is YYDKDF (reference sequence). Here the CDR3 reads CATSRDGGSWSTEAFF. CDR3 nucleotide sequence: TGTGCCACCAGCAGAGATGGTGGCAGTTGGAGCACTGAAGCTTTCTTT.

This clone was found once. V usage is TRBV7-9 and J usage is TRBJ2-1, with TRBD2 identical over 11 bases. The CDR3 length is 15 residues. Trimming took 4 bases from V and 7 from J; bases not matched to a gene: 6. The V gene's germline CDR1 is SEHNR and CDR2 FQNEAQ (reference sequence). The CDR3 DNA reads as TGTGCCAGCAGCTATAGCGGGGGGGCCGAAAATGAGCAGTTCTTC. Protein sequence: CASSYSGGAENEQFF.

The V gene is TRBV6-6, the J gene TRBJ1-2, with 7 positions matching TRBD1. Germline V gene sequence: CDR1 MNHNY, CDR2 SVGAGI (reference sequence). V shed 6 bases and J 3 bases; nucleotides not matched to a gene: 10. This CDR3 has 15 amino acids. The CDR3: CASSQTDRAHYGYTF. CDR3 coding DNA: TGTGCCAGCAGCCAAACTGACAGGGCACACTATGGCTACACCTTC.

The genes are TRBV12-3 or TRBV12-4 and TRBJ2-7; D call uncertain. The CDR3 runs to 11 residues. Trimming took 6 bases from V and 6 from J, leaving 9 bases between them. The DNA of the CDR3 is TGTGCCAGCAGCACGTGGGGCGAGCAGTACTTC. Its translation: CASSTWGEQYF.

The gene calls are TRBV3-1 (or the pseudogene TRBV3-2) and TRBJ1-2; no reliable D call. The CDR3 spans 14 residues. Germline V gene data show CDR1 as LGHDT and CDR2 as YNNKEL (reference sequence). V shed 2 bases and J shed 5 bases, with 12 bases lying between them. CDR3 amino acids: CASSQPGVGYGYTF. The CDR3 bases are TGTGCCAGCAGCCAACCCGGGGTGGGGTATGGCTACACCTTC.

This chain connects TRBV15 to TRBJ2-5; the D is unclear. The V gene lost 0 bases and the J gene lost 5 bases, with 7 bases spanning the gap. The CDR3 sequence is 13 residues long. The germline V gene encodes CDR1 LNHNV and CDR2 YYDKDF (reference sequence). This CDR3 is CATSRESRETQYF. CDR3 nucleotide sequence: TGTGCCACCAGCAGAGAATCGAGGGAGACCCAGTACTTC.

The J gene is TRBJ1-2, the V gene TRBV20-1; D not resolved. V was cut by 3 bases and J by 5 bases, with 13 bases left in between. Germline V gives CDR1 DFQATT, CDR2 SNEGSKA (reference sequence). The CDR3 has 13 amino acids. CDR3 DNA: TGCAGTGCTAGTCCGGGCCTAGCATATGGCTACACCTTC. Protein product: CSASPGLAYGYTF.

The chain employs TRBV27 and TRBJ2-1; TRBD1 aligns across 7 bases. V shed 2 bases and J 8 bases; nucleotides not matched to a gene: 9. This CDR3 is built from 15 residues. CDR1 and CDR2 from the germline V gene are MNHEY and SMNVEV (reference sequence). For the CDR3, the DNA is TGTGCCAGCAGTTTAGGCAGGGGGTTTTTCTATGAGCAGTTCTTC. Protein: CASSLGRGFFYEQFF.

V is TRBV3-1 (or the pseudogene TRBV3-2) and J is TRBJ1-2, with D unresolved. From germline, CDR1 is LGHDT and CDR2 YNNKEL (reference sequence). V lost 1 base and J 5 bases, leaving 5 bases between the germline ends. The CDR3 totals 12 residues. CDR3 region: CASSQVKYGYTF. The CDR3 DNA reads as TGTGCCAGCAGCCAAGTAAAGTATGGCTACACCTTC.

V usage is TRBV18 and J usage is TRBJ2-5; possible D gene TRBD2, 6 bases. Germline lookup yields CDR1 KGHSH and CDR2 LQKENI. The CDR3 consists of 16 residues. Trimming stripped 2 bases from V and 2 bases from J, with 15 bases between. CDR3 protein: CASSPGAGKPQETQYF. The CDR3, as DNA: TGTGCCAGCTCACCAGGGGCGGGAAAACCTCAAGAGACCCAGTACTTC.

This chain joins TRBV5-8 and TRBJ1-2; D is unclear. Germline lookup yields CDR1 SGHTS and CDR2 YDEGEE. The CDR3 runs 14 residues. The ends were cut back, 4 bases at V and 9 bases at J, with 19 bases in the middle. CDR3 DNA: TGTGCCAGCAGCCCGGAGCCAGTCCGCATTAGCTACACCTTC. Translated, it gives CASSPEPVRISYTF.

The rearrangement links TRBV5-5 to TRBJ1-5, with 7 bases that match TRBD1. V lost 2 bases and J lost 1; bases outside the gene matches: 3. This CDR3 contains 15 residues. CDR1 is SGHKS, CDR2 YYEKEE, per germline (reference sequence). The CDR3 loop reads CASSFSGGSNQPQHF. DNA of the CDR3: TGTGCCAGCAGCTTTTCAGGGGGAAGCAATCAGCCCCAGCATTTT.

This chain links TRBV19 with TRBJ2-1; D is possibly TRBD1 or TRBD2 (5 bases each). The CDR3 spans 15 residues. V lost 5 bases and J lost 5, with 16 bases in between. Germline lookup yields CDR1 LNHDA and CDR2 SQIVND (reference sequence). In DNA form, the CDR3 reads TGTGCCAGTAGTTCGGGGACCCCATCCAACAATGAGCAGTTCTTC. This sequence encodes CASSSGTPSNNEQFF.

Written as DNA, the CDR3 is TGTGCCAGCAGCTTTTCTAGCGGGATGAGTAATGAGCAGTTCTTC. It encodes CASSFSSGMSNEQFF. V and J are TRBV11-3 and TRBJ2-1; 9 bases agree with TRBD2. The ends lost 3 bases at V and 7 bases at J; junction bases unmatched: 7. CDR1 is SGHNT and CDR2 is YENEEA in the germline V gene. The CDR3 is 15 amino acids.

The chain couples TRBV19 to TRBJ1-1, with 9 bases matching TRBD1. The V gene end was trimmed by 5 bases and the J gene end by 7 bases; junction bases not matched to a gene: 8. The CDR3 is made up of 14 amino acids. Germline V gene data show CDR1 as LNHDA and CDR2 as SQIVND (reference sequence). This chain's CDR3 is CASSWDSGQGEAFF. The CDR3 DNA sequence: TGTGCCAGTAGTTGGGACTCGGGACAGGGTGAAGCTTTCTTT.

The chain is built from TRBV3-1 (or the pseudogene TRBV3-2) and TRBJ2-3; TRBD2 matches at 9 bases. The V segment lost 1 base and the J segment 2 bases; nucleotides outside the gene matches: 10. Germline values: CDR1 LGHDT, CDR2 YNNKEL (reference sequence). The CDR3 is made up of 18 amino acids. This CDR3 reads CASSQGTASGVFTDTQYF. CDR3 sequence (DNA): TGTGCCAGCAGCCAAGGAACGGCTAGCGGGGTTTTCACAGATACGCAGTATTTT.

CDR3 amino acids: CASSEYLAASYEQYV. In DNA form, the CDR3 reads TGTGCCAGCAGTGAATACCTAGCGGCGTCGTACGAGCAGTACGTC. This chain links TRBV6-1 with TRBJ2-7, with 7 bases aligning to TRBD2. The junction had 8 bases not matched to a gene; V was cut back by 2 bases and J by 4 bases. Germline V gene data show CDR1 as MNHNS and CDR2 as SASEGT. The CDR3 has 15 residues.

The sample holds one count of this clone. V gene TRBV4-1 combines with J gene TRBJ2-1; D remains unclear. The CDR3 spans 14 residues. The germline V gene has CDR1 MGHRA and CDR2 YSYEKL. V lost 4 bases, J lost 6 bases, and 13 bases lay in between. CDR3 region: CASSLGQLGNEQFF. CDR3 sequence (DNA): TGCGCCAGCAGCCTAGGCCAGTTGGGCAATGAGCAGTTCTTC.

The chain links TRBV6-5 to TRBJ2-7, with a possible D match to TRBD2 (5 bases). The CDR3 spans 14 residues. Per the germline V gene, CDR1 is MNHEY and CDR2 is SVGAGI. V shed 4 bases and J shed 1 base, with 11 bases lying between them. The CDR3 bases are TGTGCCAGCAGTTCTCATTCGGGGTCCTACGAGCAGTACTTC. Translating it yields CASSSHSGSYEQYF.

This sequence joins TRBV6-5 and TRBJ1-5; no reliable D call. CDR1 and CDR2 (germline): MNHEY, SVGAGI. The CDR3 has 13 residues. Trimming removed 6 bases at V and 0 bases at J, with 6 bases between. The DNA for the CDR3 is TGTGCCAGCAGGTTTAATAGCAATCAGCCCCAGCATTTT. Its translation: CASRFNSNQPQHF.

The rearrangement joins TRBV6-4 to TRBJ2-2, with a weak D call TRBD1 (5 bases). V was clipped by 2 bases and J by 4 bases, with 5 bases between them. The CDR3 consists of 13 residues. Germline V CDR1 and CDR2: MRHNA, SNTAGT. The CDR3 here is CASSDRGTGELFF. CDR3 bases: TGTGCCAGCAGTGACAGGGGCACCGGGGAGCTGTTTTTT.

V gene TRBV11-3 combines with J gene TRBJ2-1; 7 nucleotides match TRBD2. The CDR3 has 12 residues. V gave up 4 bases and J gave up 9 bases; unmatched junction bases: 3. The germline gives CDR1 SGHNT, CDR2 YENEEA. The CDR3 DNA is TGTGCCAGCAGCTCCGGGGAGGGTGAGCAGTTCTTC. It is translated as CASSSGEGEQFF. The whole variable domain, remainder taken from reference TRBV11-3 and TRBJ2-1, is EAGVVQSPRYKIIEKKQPVAFWCNPISGHNTLYWYLQNLGQGPELLIRYENEEAVDDSQLPKDRFSAERLKGVDSTLKIQPAELGDSAVYLCASSSGEGEQFFGPGTRLTVL.

This clone was observed a few times. The chain recombines TRBV5-6 with TRBJ1-5; D ambiguous. The CDR3 consists of 12 residues. Trimming left V 0 bases short and J 3 bases short, with 1 base between. Germline V lookup: CDR1 SGHDT, CDR2 YYEEEE. Here the CDR3 reads CASSLVNQPQHF. The CDR3 DNA follows: TGTGCCAGCAGCTTGGTCAATCAGCCCCAGCATTTT.

The V and J genes are TRBV27 and TRBJ2-7; either TRBD1 or TRBD2 may fit D (5 bases each). V was cut by 6 bases and J by 7 bases, with 16 bases left in between. Germline lookup yields CDR1 MNHEY and CDR2 SMNVEV (reference sequence). CDR3 size: 13 residues. CDR3 residues: CASSRTGRGEQYV. The CDR3 DNA follows: TGTGCCAGCAGCCGCACGGGACGGGGAGAGCAGTACGTC.

The chain employs TRBV7-9 and TRBJ2-5, with 7 bases identical to TRBD1. Per germline, CDR1 SEHNR and CDR2 FQNEAQ (reference sequence). V was pared by 5 bases and J by 5 bases, with 8 bases of the junction left unmatched. The CDR3 consists of 14 residues. CDR3 amino acids: CASSPMSGQETQYF. CDR3 nucleotides: TGTGCCAGCAGCCCAATGTCGGGACAGGAGACCCAGTACTTC.

This chain links TRBV9 with TRBJ2-2; D remains ambiguous. This CDR3 has 14 residues. Germline-derived CDR1 and CDR2 are SGDLS and YYNGEE. The V end lost 0 bases, the J end lost 5 bases, and 8 bases lay between the germline ends. The CDR3: CASSVVPVTGELFF. The CDR3 DNA reads as TGTGCCAGCAGCGTAGTTCCGGTTACCGGGGAGCTGTTTTTT.

This clone occurred once. One end of the junction fails to match germline, which may point to a read error. This sequence joins TRBV10-3 and TRBJ2-1, with 7 positions matching TRBD2. The CDR3 consists of 11 residues. Germline V CDR1 and CDR2: ENHRY, SYGVKD. The CDR3 is CAISEGRERIF. DNA of the CDR3: TGTGCCATCAGTGAAGGGCGGGAGCGGATCTTC.